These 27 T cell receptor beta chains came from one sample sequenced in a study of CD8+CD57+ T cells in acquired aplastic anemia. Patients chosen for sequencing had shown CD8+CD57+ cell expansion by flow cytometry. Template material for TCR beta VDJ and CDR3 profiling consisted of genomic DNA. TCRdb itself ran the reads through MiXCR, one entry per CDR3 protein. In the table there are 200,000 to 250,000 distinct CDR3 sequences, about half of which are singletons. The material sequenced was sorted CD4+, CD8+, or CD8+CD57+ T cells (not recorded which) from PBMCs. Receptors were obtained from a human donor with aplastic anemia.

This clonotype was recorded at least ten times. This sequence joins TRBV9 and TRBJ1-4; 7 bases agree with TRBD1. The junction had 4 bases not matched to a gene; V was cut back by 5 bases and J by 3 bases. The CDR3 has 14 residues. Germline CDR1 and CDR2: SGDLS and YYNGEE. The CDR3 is CASRGTEPNEKLFF. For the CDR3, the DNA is TGTGCCAGCAGGGGGACAGAGCCTAATGAAAAACTGTTTTTT.

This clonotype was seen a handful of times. The CDR3 sequence is CASSRLGLAATGTDTQYF. DNA for the CDR3: TGTGCCAGCTCTCGGTTAGGGCTAGCCGCTACTGGCACAGATACGCAGTATTTT. V gene TRBV9 combines with J gene TRBJ2-3, with D perhaps TRBD2 (5 bases). Between the trimmed V and J ends, which lost 7 bases and 1 base, there was a span of 25 bases. This CDR3 comprises 18 residues. Germline loops: CDR1 SGDLS, CDR2 YYNGEE.

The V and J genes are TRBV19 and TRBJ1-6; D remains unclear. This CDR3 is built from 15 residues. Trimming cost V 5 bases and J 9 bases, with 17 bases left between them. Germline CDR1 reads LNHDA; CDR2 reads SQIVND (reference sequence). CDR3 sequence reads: CASSRVGRDSSPLHF. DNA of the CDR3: TGTGCCAGTAGTCGAGTTGGACGCGATAGTTCACCCCTCCACTTT.

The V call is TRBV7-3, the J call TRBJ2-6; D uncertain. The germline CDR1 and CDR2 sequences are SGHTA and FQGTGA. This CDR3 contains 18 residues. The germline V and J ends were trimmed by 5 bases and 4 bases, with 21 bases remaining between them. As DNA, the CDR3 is TGTGCCAGCAGCCTATCCCTCCGTGGGGTATCCGGGGCCAACGTCCTGACTTTC. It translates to CASSLSLRGVSGANVLTF.

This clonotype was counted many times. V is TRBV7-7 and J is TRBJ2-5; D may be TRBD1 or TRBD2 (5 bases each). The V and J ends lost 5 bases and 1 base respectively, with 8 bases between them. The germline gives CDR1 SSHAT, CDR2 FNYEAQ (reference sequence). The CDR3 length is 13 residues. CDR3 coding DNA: TGTGCCAGCAGCCCGGGGCCCCAAGAGACCCAGTACTTC. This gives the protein CASSPGPQETQYF.

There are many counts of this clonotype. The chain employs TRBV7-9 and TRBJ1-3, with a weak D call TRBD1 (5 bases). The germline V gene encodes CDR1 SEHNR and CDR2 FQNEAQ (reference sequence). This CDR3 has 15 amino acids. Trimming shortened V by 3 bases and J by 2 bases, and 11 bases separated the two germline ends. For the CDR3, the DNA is TGTGCCAGCAGCTTTACAGGAGACCCTGGAAACACCATATATTTT. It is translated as CASSFTGDPGNTIYF.

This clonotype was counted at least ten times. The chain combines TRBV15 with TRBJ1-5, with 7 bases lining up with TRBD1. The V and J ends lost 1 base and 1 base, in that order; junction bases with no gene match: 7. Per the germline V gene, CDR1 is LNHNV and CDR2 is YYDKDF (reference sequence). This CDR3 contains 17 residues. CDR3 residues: CATSRGSQGVSNQPQHF. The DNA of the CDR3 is TGTGCCACCAGCAGAGGAAGCCAGGGGGTAAGCAATCAGCCCCAGCATTTT.

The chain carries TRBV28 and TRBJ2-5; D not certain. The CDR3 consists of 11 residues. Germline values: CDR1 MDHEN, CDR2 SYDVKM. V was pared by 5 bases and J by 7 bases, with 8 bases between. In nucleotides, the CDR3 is TGTGCCAGCAGTCCTTCTGTGACCCAGTACTTC. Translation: CASSPSVTQYF.

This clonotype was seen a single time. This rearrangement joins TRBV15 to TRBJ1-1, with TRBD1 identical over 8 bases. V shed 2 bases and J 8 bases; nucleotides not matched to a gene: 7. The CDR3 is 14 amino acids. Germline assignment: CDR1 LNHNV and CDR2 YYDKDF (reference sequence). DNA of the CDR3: TGTGCCACCAGCAGACCAACAGGGGGTGGAGAAGCTTTCTTT. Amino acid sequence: CATSRPTGGGEAFF.

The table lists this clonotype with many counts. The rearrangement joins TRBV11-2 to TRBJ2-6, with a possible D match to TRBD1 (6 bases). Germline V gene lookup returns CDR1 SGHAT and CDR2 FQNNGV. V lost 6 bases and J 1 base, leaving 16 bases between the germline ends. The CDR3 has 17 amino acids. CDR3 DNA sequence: TGTGCCAGCAGGAAGGACAGCTCCGGGTCTGGGGCCAACGTCCTGACTTTC. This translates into CASRKDSSGSGANVLTF.

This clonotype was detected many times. The CDR3 sequence: CAISQTSGNTIYF. DNA of the CDR3: TGTGCCATCAGTCAGACCTCTGGAAACACCATATATTTT. The genes are TRBV10-3 and TRBJ1-3; D gene uncertain. From germline, CDR1 is ENHRY and CDR2 SYGVKD. The CDR3 runs to 13 residues. V was clipped by 5 bases and J by 0 bases, with 5 bases between them.

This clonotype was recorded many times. The CDR3 loop is CASSVGGPNYGYTF. In nucleotides, the CDR3 is TGTGCCAGCAGCGTAGGTGGGCCCAACTATGGCTACACCTTC. V usage is TRBV9 and J usage is TRBJ1-2; D is unresolved. This CDR3 is 14 amino acids long. CDR1 and CDR2 from the germline V gene are SGDLS and YYNGEE. V shed 0 bases and J shed 2 bases, with 8 bases lying between them.

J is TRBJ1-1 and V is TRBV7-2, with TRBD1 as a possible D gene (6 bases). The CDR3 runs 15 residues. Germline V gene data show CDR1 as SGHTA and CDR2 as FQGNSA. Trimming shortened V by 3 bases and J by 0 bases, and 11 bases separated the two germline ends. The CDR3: CASSFRQGLNTEAFF. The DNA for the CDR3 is TGTGCCAGCAGCTTCCGGCAGGGGTTGAACACTGAAGCTTTCTTT.

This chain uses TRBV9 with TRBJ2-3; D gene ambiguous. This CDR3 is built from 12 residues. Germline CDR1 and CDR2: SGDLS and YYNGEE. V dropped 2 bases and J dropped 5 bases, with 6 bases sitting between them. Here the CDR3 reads CASSVEKDTQYF. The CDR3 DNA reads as TGTGCCAGCAGCGTGGAAAAAGATACGCAGTATTTT.

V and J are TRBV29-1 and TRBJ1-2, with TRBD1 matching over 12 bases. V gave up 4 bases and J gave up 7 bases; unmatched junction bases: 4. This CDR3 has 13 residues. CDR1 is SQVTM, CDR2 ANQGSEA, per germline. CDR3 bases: TGCAGCGTTGGGGACAGGGGGCAGGGTGGCTACACCTTC. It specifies CSVGDRGQGGYTF.

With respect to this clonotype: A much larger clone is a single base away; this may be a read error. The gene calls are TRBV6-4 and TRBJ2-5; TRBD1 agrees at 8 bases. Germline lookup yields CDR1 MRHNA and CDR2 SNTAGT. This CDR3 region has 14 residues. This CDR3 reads CASSQGALDNEQSF. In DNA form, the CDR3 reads TGTGCCAGCAGCCAGGGGGCGCTCGACAATGAGCAGTCCTTC.

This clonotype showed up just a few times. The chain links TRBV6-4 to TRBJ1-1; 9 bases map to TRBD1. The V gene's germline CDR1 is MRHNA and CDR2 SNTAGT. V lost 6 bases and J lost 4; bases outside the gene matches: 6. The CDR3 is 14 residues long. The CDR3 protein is CASRADRGSTEAFF. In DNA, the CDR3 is TGTGCCAGCAGAGCCGACAGGGGGAGCACTGAAGCTTTCTTT.

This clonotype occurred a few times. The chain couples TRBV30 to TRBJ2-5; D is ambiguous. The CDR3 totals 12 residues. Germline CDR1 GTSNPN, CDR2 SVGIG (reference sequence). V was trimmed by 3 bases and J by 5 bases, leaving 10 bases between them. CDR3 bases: TGTGCCTGGAGGAATTTGGGGGAGACCCAGTACTTC. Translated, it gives CAWRNLGETQYF.

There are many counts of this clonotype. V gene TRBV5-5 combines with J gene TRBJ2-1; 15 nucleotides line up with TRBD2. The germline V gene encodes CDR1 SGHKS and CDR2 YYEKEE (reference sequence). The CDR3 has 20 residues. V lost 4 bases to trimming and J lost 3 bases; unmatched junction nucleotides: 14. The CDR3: CASSGRTGTSGGNVYNEQFF. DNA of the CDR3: TGTGCCAGCAGCGGGCGAACCGGGACTAGCGGGGGGAACGTCTACAATGAGCAGTTCTTC.

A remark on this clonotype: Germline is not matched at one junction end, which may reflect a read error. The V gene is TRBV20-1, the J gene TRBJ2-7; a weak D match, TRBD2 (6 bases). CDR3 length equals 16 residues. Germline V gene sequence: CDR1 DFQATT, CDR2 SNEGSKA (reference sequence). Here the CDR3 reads CSATNPTGTGAYGQYF. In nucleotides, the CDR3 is TGCAGTGCAACGAACCCGACCGGGACGGGAGCCTACGGGCAGTACTTC.

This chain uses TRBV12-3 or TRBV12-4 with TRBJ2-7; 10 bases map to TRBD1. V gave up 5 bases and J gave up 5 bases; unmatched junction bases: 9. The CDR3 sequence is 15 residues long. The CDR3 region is CASSLTGQGIDEQYF. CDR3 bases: TGTGCCAGCAGTCTTACGGGACAGGGGATCGACGAGCAGTACTTC.

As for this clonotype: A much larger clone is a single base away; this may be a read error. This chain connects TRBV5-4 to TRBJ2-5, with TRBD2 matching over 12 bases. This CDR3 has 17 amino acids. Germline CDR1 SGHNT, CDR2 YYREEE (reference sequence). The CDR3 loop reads CASGLTASGGARETQYF. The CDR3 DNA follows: TGTGCCAGCGGCTTGACGGCTAGCGGGGGGGCAAGGGAGACCCAGTACTTC.

The CDR3 here is CSVGQGVDYGYTF. The CDR3 DNA sequence: TGCAGCGTGGGACAGGGGGTTGACTATGGCTACACCTTC. The genes are TRBV29-1 and TRBJ1-2; 11 bases line up with TRBD1. V gave up 6 bases and J gave up 3 bases; unmatched junction bases: 3. The CDR3 consists of 13 residues. The germline V gene encodes CDR1 SQVTM and CDR2 ANQGSEA.

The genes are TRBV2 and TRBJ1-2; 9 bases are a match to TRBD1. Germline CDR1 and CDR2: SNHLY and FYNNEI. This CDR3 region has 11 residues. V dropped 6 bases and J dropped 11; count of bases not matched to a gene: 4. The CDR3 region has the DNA TGTGCCAGCAGGGACAGGGGTGGGTACACCTTC. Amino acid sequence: CASRDRGGYTF.

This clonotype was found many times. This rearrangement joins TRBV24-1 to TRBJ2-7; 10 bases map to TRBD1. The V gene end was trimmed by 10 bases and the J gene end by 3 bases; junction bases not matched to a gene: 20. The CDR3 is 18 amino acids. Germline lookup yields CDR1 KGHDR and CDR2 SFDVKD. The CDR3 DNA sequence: TGTGCCACACAGTGCCGGGACAGGGGCTTAAGGCTAATCTACGAGCAGTACTTC. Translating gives CATQCRDRGLRLIYEQYF.

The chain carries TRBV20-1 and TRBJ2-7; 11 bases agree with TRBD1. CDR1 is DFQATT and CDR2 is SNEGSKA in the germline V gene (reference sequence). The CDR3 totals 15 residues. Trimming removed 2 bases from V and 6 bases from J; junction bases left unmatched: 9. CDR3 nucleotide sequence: TGCAGTGCTAGACCGGAGGGACAGGGGGGCGTCGAGCAGTACTTC. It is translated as CSARPEGQGGVEQYF.

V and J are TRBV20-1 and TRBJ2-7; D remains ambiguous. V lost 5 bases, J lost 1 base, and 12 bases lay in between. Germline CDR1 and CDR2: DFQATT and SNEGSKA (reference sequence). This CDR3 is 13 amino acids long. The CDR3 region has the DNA TGCAGTGCTGGCGACGGTGCATCCTACGAGCAGTACGTC. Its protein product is CSAGDGASYEQYV.